The 5 T cell receptor beta chains given below trace back to one sample, sequenced in a study of shared clonotypes between healthy human individuals. Only in-frame clones appear in the TCRdb table, and some are missing; sequencing was by immunoSEQ multiplex PCR. The data contain about 2.3 million clones, approximately 93% of them seen just once; the ten biggest clones take up 0.35% to 0.5%. Sequenced material: naive CD4+ T cells from PBMCs. Described subset: CD45RA+ positively selected. Receptor source: a man aged 18 to 29 in good health. Some clones in this sample may be carry-over from other donors' samples.

The gene calls are TRBV2 and TRBJ1-2, with D possibly being TRBD1 (5 bases). Trimming pared 11 bases from V and 7 bases from J, leaving 26 bases between. The CDR3 length is 15 residues. The V gene's germline CDR1 is SNHLY and CDR2 FYNNEI. The CDR3 sequence: CALRGTTNRLGGYTF. In DNA form, the CDR3 reads TGTGCCTTGAGAGGGACGACGAATCGGTTGGGTGGCTACACCTTC.

This chain links TRBV11-3 with TRBJ2-1, with TRBD2 matching over 14 bases. The germline CDR1 and CDR2 sequences are SGHNT and YENEEA. The length of the CDR3 is 15 residues. Losses at the gene ends were 3 bases for V and 8 bases for J; bases not matched to a gene: 3. This chain's CDR3 is CASSLGLAGDDEQFF. Here the CDR3 DNA reads TGTGCCAGCAGCTTGGGACTAGCGGGAGATGATGAGCAGTTCTTC.

The V and J genes are TRBV4-2 and TRBJ2-2, with 9 bases lining up with TRBD1. The trim removed 1 base at V and 4 bases at J, leaving 4 bases unmatched. This CDR3 is built from 16 residues. CDR1 and CDR2 (germline): LGHNA, YNFKEQ. In DNA form, the CDR3 reads TGTGCCAGCAGCCAAGTGCGGGGACAGGGCACCGGGGAGCTGTTTTTT. Amino acids: CASSQVRGQGTGELFF.

The rearrangement links TRBV10-3 to TRBJ1-1; D remains ambiguous. This CDR3 spans 14 amino acids. Germline V gene sequence: CDR1 ENHRY, CDR2 SYGVKD. V lost 6 bases and J 0 bases, leaving 11 bases between the germline ends. CDR3 sequence: CAISRTEMNTEAFF. DNA for the CDR3: TGTGCCATCAGCAGGACGGAGATGAACACTGAAGCTTTCTTT.

The chain uses TRBV28 and TRBJ1-1; 8 bases agree with TRBD1. Germline assignment: CDR1 MDHEN and CDR2 SYDVKM. The CDR3 has 16 residues. V lost 3 bases and J lost 5; bases outside the gene matches: 11. DNA for the CDR3: TGTGCCAGCAGTTTGGTCGACAGGGGAGTATGGACTGAAGCTTTCTTT. Translation gives CASSLVDRGVWTEAFF.